The clone carrying this T cell receptor (beta chain) was recorded once. Its cognate antigen is unknown. This sample also contains other DNA sequences that code for the same CDR3. Trimming removed 3 bases from V and 3 bases from J; junction bases left unmatched: 2. The CDR3 loop spans 15 amino acids. Germline V gene data show CDR1 as SGHAT and CDR2 as FQNNGV. The sample comes from a study of T cell responses to AZD1222 COVID-19 vaccine. The assay was immunoSEQ multiplex PCR, and TCRdb's table has in-frame clones only and misses some. The table has some 120,000 clones, approximately 92% seen once. Study-level findings and limits: CD4 TCRs linked to vaccination spanned spike, dominating at 160-218 and 743-854.

The J gene is TRBJ2-5, the V gene TRBV11-2; TRBD2 agrees at 12 bases. This sequence was found in an adult who received the AZD1222 COVID-19 vaccine. The sequenced sample was peripheral blood, obtained 28 days after the second AZD1222 dose. The CDR3 DNA follows: TGTGCCAGCAGCTTTACTAGCGGGAGGAAAGAGACCCAGTACTTC. Translating gives CASSFTSGRKETQYF.